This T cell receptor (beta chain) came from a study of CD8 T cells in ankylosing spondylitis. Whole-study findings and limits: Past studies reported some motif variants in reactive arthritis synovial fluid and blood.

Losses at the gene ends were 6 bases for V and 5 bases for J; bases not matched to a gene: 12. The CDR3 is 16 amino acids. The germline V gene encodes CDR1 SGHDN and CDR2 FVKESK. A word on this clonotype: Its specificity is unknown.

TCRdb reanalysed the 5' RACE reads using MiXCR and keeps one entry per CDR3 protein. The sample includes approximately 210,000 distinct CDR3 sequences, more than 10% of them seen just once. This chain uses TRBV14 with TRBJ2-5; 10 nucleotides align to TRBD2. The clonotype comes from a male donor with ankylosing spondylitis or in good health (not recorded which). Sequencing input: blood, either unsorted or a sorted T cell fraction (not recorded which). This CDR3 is CASSPRTSGVGETQYF. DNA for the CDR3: TGTGCCAGCAGTCCACGGACTAGCGGTGTGGGGGAGACCCAGTACTTC.